This TCR beta chain was recorded in a study of cytomegalovirus exposure and HLA in healthy donors. The study, taken as a whole, reports: A later analysis, which compared TCR beta chains of equal frequency, found the HLA-associated ones more clonally expanded.

This CDR3 region has 16 residues. The germline V gene has CDR1 MNHEY and CDR2 SMNVEV (reference sequence). PCR employed 60 Vbeta and 13 Jbeta primers. Sequencing used immunoSEQ multiplex PCR; TCRdb keeps in-frame clones, though not all of them. This sample has 270,000 or so clones, with roughly 85% found just once. Comment on this clone: Antigen: not known.

This TCR came from a man aged 35-49 years in good health and CMV-seropositive. The material sequenced was PBMCs. The rearrangement uses TRBV27 and TRBJ2-5; 8 bases align to TRBD2. The DNA end is a closer match to TRBJ2-7, so the J assignment may be wrong. The CDR3 region has the DNA TGTGCCAGCAGTCCATCGGGGGGGCGTGGGTCCTACGAGCAGTACTTC. Translated, it gives CASSPSGGRGSYEQYF.